The clone carrying this T cell receptor (beta chain) was seen only a few times. These data are taken from a study of blood T cells in healthy people across ages. A second PCR of about 7 to 11 cycles used a sample-barcoded 5' primer and a J-beta primer mix. One entry per CDR3 protein, called by TCRdb with MiXCR from the 5' RACE reads. The data hold under 2,000,000 distinct CDR3 sequences, with roughly 52% observed a single time. The extraction recovered at least 5 micrograms of total RNA per sample. Trimming pared 6 bases from V and 0 bases from J, leaving 9 bases between. Looked up from germline, CDR1 is ENHRY and CDR2 is SYGVKD. CDR3 size: 13 residues.

The rearrangement links TRBV10-3 to TRBJ2-7, with D possibly TRBD1 on 6 matching bases. This receptor was taken from a woman between 40 and 50 years old in good health. The sample was blood. This CDR3 reads CAISNRASYEQYF. The DNA of the CDR3 is TGTGCCATCAGCAACAGGGCCTCCTACGAGCAGTACTTC.